A selection of T cell receptor beta chains follows, all from one sample in a study of OX40 agonist ivuxolimab in advanced cancers. Sequenced by immunoSEQ multiplex PCR; TCRdb stores in-frame clones only, minus some. This sample yields about 100,000 clones, of which more than 95% are seen a single time; just over 2% belongs to the top ten. This material consisted of CD4+ or CD8+ T cells sorted from blood, taken in a trial of the OX40 agonist ivuxolimab. Source of these receptors: an adult with an advanced solid tumor such as melanoma, head and neck, liver or kidney cancer. Each CDR3 is given with its conserved first and last residue. The D gene is left open where the match is weak. Clone size is shown for a subset of rows, as once, few, many or a class of expanded clone.

V,size,D,J,CDR3,DNA
TRBV27,NA,NA,TRBJ1-5,CASSLSGNQPQHF,TGTGCCAGCAGTTTATCCGGCAATCAGCCCCAGCATTTT
TRBV9,few,NA,TRBJ2-7,CASSPRLYSYEQYF,TGTGCCAGCAGCCCAAGACTCTACTCCTACGAGCAGTACTTC
TRBV4-3,NA,NA,TRBJ2-7,CASSRAGESYEQYF,TGCGCCAGCAGCCGGGCAGGGGAATCCTACGAGCAGTACTTC
TRBV7-6,NA,TRBD2,TRBJ2-1,CASSFPSGAEYNEQFF,TGTGCCAGCAGCTTCCCTAGCGGGGCGGAGTACAATGAGCAGTTCTTC
TRBV6-6,once,NA,TRBJ2-5,CATEDRIVETQYF,TGTGCCACAGAAGACAGGATCGTGGAGACCCAGTACTTC
TRBV7-9,NA,NA,TRBJ2-1,CASSLPDSYNEQFF,TGTGCCAGCAGCTTACCGGATTCCTACAATGAGCAGTTCTTC
TRBV9,NA,NA,TRBJ1-1,CASSSTLGGFTEAFF,TGTGCCAGCAGCTCCACCCTGGGGGGATTCACTGAAGCTTTCTTT
TRBV4-1,NA,NA,TRBJ2-3,CASSQDVGDTDTQYF,TGCGCCAGCAGCCAAGATGTGGGGGACACAGATACGCAGTATTTT
TRBV6-6,once,TRBD1,TRBJ1-5,CASSSTDRDNQPQHF,TGTGCCAGCAGTTCCACGGACAGGGATAATCAGCCCCAGCATTTT
TRBV2,NA,TRBD1,TRBJ2-1,CASLRRDRVKNEQFF,TGTGCCAGCCTCAGAAGGGACAGGGTGAAGAATGAGCAGTTCTTC
TRBV4-3,NA,NA,TRBJ2-2,CASSQDTAAVGELFF,TGCGCCAGCAGCCAAGATACGGCAGCGGTCGGGGAGCTGTTTTTT
TRBV27,few,TRBD1,TRBJ1-5,CASSLAPGQHQPQHF,TGTGCCAGCAGTTTAGCCCCGGGACAGCATCAGCCCCAGCATTTT
TRBV11-2,NA,NA,TRBJ2-7,CASSTRSSSYEQYF,TGTGCCAGCAGCACCCGGTCAAGCTCCTACGAGCAGTACTTC
TRBV6-5,NA,NA,TRBJ1-6,CATSQASVDSPLHF,TGTGCCACGTCACAGGCTTCTGTCGATTCACCCCTCCACTTT
TRBV7-2,few,NA,TRBJ2-7,CASSQLTGSYEQYF,TGTGCCAGCAGCCAACTAACAGGGTCCTACGAGCAGTACTTC
TRBV7-9,NA,NA,TRBJ2-3,CASSPRGASLGTDTQYF,TGTGCCAGCAGCCCGAGGGGGGCTAGCCTAGGCACAGATACGCAGTATTTT
TRBV27,NA,NA,TRBJ2-5,CASSPRAPHQETQYF,TGTGCCAGCAGCCCCAGGGCCCCACACCAAGAGACCCAGTACTTC
TRBV6-1,once,NA,TRBJ2-7,CASSEVEPSYEQYF,TGTGCCAGCAGTGAAGTTGAGCCCTCCTACGAGCAGTACTTC
TRBV2,NA,TRBD1,TRBJ2-5,CASSRPGGQETQYF,TGTGCCAGCAGTCGTCCAGGGGGACAAGAGACCCAGTACTTC
TRBV4-2,NA,NA,TRBJ2-7,CASSPRGRAGYEQYF,TGTGCCAGCAGCCCACGGGGCAGGGCAGGCTACGAGCAGTACTTC
TRBV19,NA,TRBD1,TRBJ1-1,CASSPRAGGVNTEAFF,TGTGCCAGTAGTCCCCGCGCAGGGGGTGTGAACACTGAAGCTTTCTTT
TRBV7-9,NA,TRBD1,TRBJ2-5,CASSLGLSLDRETQYF,TGTGCCAGCAGCTTAGGCCTTTCCCTGGACAGGGAGACCCAGTACTTC
TRBV28,few,NA,TRBJ1-6,CASVQTNSPLHF,TGTGCCAGCGTACAGACTAATTCACCCCTCCACTTT
TRBV6-5,NA,TRBD1,TRBJ1-2,CASKEGQGADGYTF,TGTGCCAGCAAGGAGGGGCAGGGGGCTGATGGCTACACCTTC
TRBV27,NA,TRBD2,TRBJ2-7,CASSWGGGYEQYF,TGTGCCAGCAGTTGGGGGGGTGGCTACGAGCAGTACTTC
TRBV27,NA,NA,TRBJ2-2,CASSLQRTNTGELFF,TGTGCCAGCAGTTTACAGCGTACGAACACCGGGGAGCTGTTTTTT
TRBV29-1,once,NA,TRBJ2-1,CSGIYNEQFF,TGCAGCGGTATATACAATGAGCAGTTCTTC
TRBV10-1,NA,NA,TRBJ2-5,CASSLGETQYF,TGCGCCAGCAGCCTAGGAGAGACCCAGTACTTC
TRBV9,once,TRBD2,TRBJ2-2,CASSPGLAGDTGELFF,TGTGCCAGCAGCCCGGGACTAGCGGGAGACACCGGGGAGCTGTTTTTT
TRBV11-2,NA,NA,TRBJ1-2,CASSPTRGASYGYTF,TGTGCCAGCAGCCCAACCAGGGGCGCCAGCTATGGCTACACCTTC
TRBV28,NA,TRBD2,TRBJ2-7,CASSLSAGVYEQYF,TGTGCCAGCAGTTTGTCAGCGGGAGTTTACGAGCAGTACTTC
TRBV7-2,NA,NA,TRBJ1-1,CASSLGKGQLNTEAFF,TGTGCCAGCAGCTTAGGGAAGGGGCAACTGAACACTGAAGCTTTCTTT
TRBV13,NA,TRBD2,TRBJ2-5,CASSRLEREGRETQYF,TGTGCCAGCAGCCGACTTGAGCGGGAGGGCCGAGAGACCCAGTACTTC
TRBV15,NA,NA,TRBJ2-5,CATSSYGGGETQYF,TGTGCCACCAGCAGCTACGGGGGAGGAGAGACCCAGTACTTC
TRBV7-2,NA,NA,TRBJ2-2,CASSFSEVLTGELFF,TGTGCCAGCAGCTTTAGCGAGGTACTCACCGGGGAGCTGTTTTTT
TRBV7-9,NA,NA,TRBJ1-1,CASSQVYETEAFF,TGTGCCAGCAGCCAGGTTTACGAAACTGAAGCTTTCTTT
TRBV5-5,NA,NA,TRBJ1-2,CASSTGQTYGYTF,TGTGCCAGCAGCACAGGACAGACCTATGGCTACACCTTC
TRBV5-1,NA,NA,TRBJ1-1,CASSFRGEAFF,TGCGCCAGCAGCTTTAGGGGTGAAGCTTTCTTT
TRBV28,NA,NA,TRBJ1-5,CASSSSGGAAGNQPQHF,TGTGCCAGCAGTTCATCTGGGGGTGCGGCGGGCAATCAGCCCCAGCATTTT
TRBV6-1,NA,NA,TRBJ1-1,CASSEGRGATEAFF,TGTGCCAGCAGTGAAGGAAGGGGAGCCACTGAAGCTTTCTTT
TRBV5-1,NA,NA,TRBJ1-3,CASSLGFSGNTIYF,TGCGCCAGCAGCCTGGGTTTCTCTGGAAACACCATATATTTT
TRBV7-2,NA,NA,TRBJ2-1,CASSLGDEQFF,TGTGCCAGCAGCTTAGGCGATGAGCAGTTCTTC
TRBV5-6,NA,NA,TRBJ1-2,CASSLAPAVHPGYTF,TGTGCCAGCAGCTTAGCCCCGGCAGTCCACCCTGGCTACACCTTC
TRBV9,NA,TRBD2,TRBJ2-7,CASSVGGGTYEQYF,TGTGCCAGCAGCGTAGGCGGGGGGACCTACGAGCAGTACTTC
TRBV19,NA,TRBD1,TRBJ1-2,CASSRQGDGYTF,TGTGCCAGTAGTCGTCAGGGGGACGGCTACACCTTC
TRBV4-1,NA,TRBD1,TRBJ1-1,CASSLGTGGLNTEAFF,TGCGCCAGCAGCCTTGGGACAGGGGGATTAAACACTGAAGCTTTCTTT
TRBV19,NA,TRBD2,TRBJ2-1,CASSTAGLAATNNEQFF,TGTGCCAGTAGTACCGCGGGGCTAGCGGCGACTAACAATGAGCAGTTCTTC